These 18 T cell receptor beta chains share one sample of origin, sequenced in a study of blood T cell repertoires in COVID-19. Measured with immunoSEQ multiplex PCR; TCRdb has only the in-frame clones, and not every one. The sample comprises 100,000 to 150,000 clones, around four fifths of which are singletons, and approximately 5.9% rests with the top ten. Sequences were obtained from peripheral blood. The source of these receptors is a man older than 75 with COVID-19, enrolled during active disease.

This clone was counted only a few times. J is TRBJ1-3 and V is TRBV3-1 (or the pseudogene TRBV3-2); D is possibly TRBD1 (5 bases). Trimming stripped 0 bases from V and 2 bases from J, with 5 bases between. CDR1 and CDR2 from the germline V gene are LGHDT and YNNKEL (reference sequence). The CDR3 runs 14 residues. The CDR3: CASSQEGAGNTIYF. In DNA form, the CDR3 reads TGTGCCAGCAGCCAAGAAGGGGCTGGAAACACCATATATTTT.

This clone was seen a handful of times. The V and J genes are TRBV5-1 and TRBJ2-1; 8 nucleotides match TRBD2. The germline gives CDR1 SGHRS, CDR2 YFSETQ. The V and J ends lost 2 bases and 9 bases, in that order; junction bases with no gene match: 13. CDR3 length: 16 residues. CDR3 sequence: CASSLVSGGPLVEQFF. In nucleotides, the CDR3 is TGCGCCAGCAGCTTAGTCTCGGGAGGGCCGTTAGTTGAGCAGTTCTTC.

As regards this clone: The identical CDR3 is also encoded by other nucleotide sequences in the sample. V and J are TRBV9 and TRBJ1-2; D may be TRBD1 (5 bases). The CDR3 extends over 15 amino acids. Per the germline V gene, CDR1 is SGDLS and CDR2 is YYNGEE. V dropped 0 bases and J dropped 3 bases, with 12 bases sitting between them. The CDR3 DNA follows: TGTGCCAGCAGCGTAGAGGGTCGGGGGGACTATGGCTACACCTTC. This translates into CASSVEGRGDYGYTF.

A word on this clone: Other DNA sequences from this sample encode an identical CDR3 as well. This sequence joins TRBV6-5 and TRBJ2-5; 8 nucleotides match TRBD2. The CDR3 extends over 16 amino acids. V was clipped by 1 base and J by 5 bases; unmatched bases: 9. In germline, CDR1 is MNHEY, CDR2 SVGAGI. The DNA of the CDR3 is TGTGCCAGCAGTTACTTAAGAACGGGAGGGGGGGAGACCCAGTACTTC. This codes for CASSYLRTGGGETQYF.

The V call is TRBV28, the J call TRBJ2-7, with D unclear. Germline values: CDR1 MDHEN, CDR2 SYDVKM. The V and J ends lost 3 bases and 2 bases respectively, with 8 bases between them. The CDR3 totals 13 residues. The CDR3 region has the DNA TGTGCCAGCAGTTTGCCATTAGCCTACGAGCAGTACTTC. Protein product: CASSLPLAYEQYF.

The V and J genes are TRBV28 and TRBJ1-2, with D uncertain. The CDR3 covers 17 residues. Trimming left V 6 bases short and J 2 bases short, with 22 bases between. Germline CDR1 is MDHEN and CDR2 is SYDVKM. CDR3: CASSPGVLGTTNYGYTF. CDR3 nucleotides: TGTGCCAGCAGCCCCGGGGTTTTGGGAACTACCAACTATGGCTACACCTTC.

The rearrangement joins TRBV4-1 to TRBJ2-7; TRBD1 aligns across 7 bases. Looked up from germline, CDR1 is MGHRA and CDR2 is YSYEKL. This CDR3 is 15 amino acids long. J gave up 3 bases and V 1 base, and 6 bases lay outside the gene matches. CDR3 nucleotides: TGCGCCAGCAGCCAAGCCCCGACAGGGAACTACGAGCAGTACTTC. Translated: CASSQAPTGNYEQYF.

The chain recombines TRBV5-1 with TRBJ2-7; the match to TRBD2 covers 11 bases. This CDR3 is built from 15 residues. J gave up 2 bases and V 4 bases, and 5 bases lay outside the gene matches. The V gene's germline CDR1 is SGHRS and CDR2 YFSETQ. The CDR3 sequence is CASSTTSGITYEQYF. The DNA of the CDR3 is TGCGCCAGCAGCACGACTAGCGGGATTACCTACGAGCAGTACTTC. Combining the CDR3 with reference TRBV5-1 and TRBJ2-7 gives the whole variable domain KAGVTQTPRYLIKTRGQQVTLSCSPISGHRSVSWYQQTPGQGLQFLFEYFSETQRNKGNFPGRFSGRQFSNSRSEMNVSTLELGDSALYLCASSTTSGITYEQYFGPGTRLTVT.

The genes are TRBV4-3 and TRBJ2-7; TRBD1 matches at 10 bases. CDR1 is LGHNA, CDR2 YSLEER, per germline. J was trimmed by 5 bases and V by 3 bases; bases with no gene match: 7. This CDR3 has 15 residues. The CDR3 DNA reads TGCGCCAGCAGCCAGGTCGACAGGGGGCCCAACGAGCAGTACTTC. This encodes CASSQVDRGPNEQYF.

The V call is TRBV2, the J call TRBJ2-6; TRBD2 matches 7 bases. J gave up 0 bases and V 7 bases, and 6 bases lay outside the gene matches. There are 16 residues in the CDR3. Germline loops: CDR1 SNHLY, CDR2 FYNNEI. This CDR3 reads CASTPRDYSGANVLTF. The CDR3 DNA sequence: TGTGCCAGCACTCCCCGGGACTACTCTGGGGCCAACGTCCTGACTTTC.

This rearrangement joins TRBV24-1 to TRBJ2-5, with 7 nucleotides matching TRBD1. The CDR3 spans 17 residues. Germline V lookup: CDR1 KGHDR, CDR2 SFDVKD. The ends lost 0 bases at V and 5 bases at J; junction bases unmatched: 11. The CDR3 DNA reads as TGTGCCACCAGTGATTTGAGAGAAGGGGGCATGAAGGAGACCCAGTACTTC. It yields the protein CATSDLREGGMKETQYF.

The V and J genes are TRBV6-5 and TRBJ2-7, with 11 nucleotides matching TRBD1. V shed 5 bases, J shed 3 bases, and the junction held 6 bases outside the gene matches. The V gene's germline CDR1 is MNHEY and CDR2 SVGAGI. The CDR3 loop spans 15 amino acids. The DNA of the CDR3 is TGTGCCAGCAGTAACCGGGACAGGGGGAACTACGAGCAGTACTTC. Translation gives CASSNRDRGNYEQYF.

The rearrangement links TRBV6-2 or TRBV6-3 to TRBJ1-1; D gene uncertain. Trimming cost V 2 bases and J 4 bases, with 8 bases left between them. There are 13 residues in the CDR3. In germline, CDR1 is MNHEY, CDR2 SVGEGT. The CDR3 reads CASSYSGSTEAFF. CDR3 nucleotides: TGTGCCAGCAGTTACAGCGGGAGCACTGAAGCTTTCTTT.

This clone has more than one count but fewer than ten. The V call is TRBV7-8, the J call TRBJ2-5, with D tentatively TRBD2 (5 bases). The germline V gene encodes CDR1 SGHVS and CDR2 FQNEAQ. The CDR3 is 12 amino acids. The V gene lost 7 bases and the J gene lost 2 bases, with 8 bases spanning the gap. CDR3 coding DNA: TGTGCCAGCACACGAGGGCAAGAGACCCAGTACTTC. Its protein product is CASTRGQETQYF. Supplemented by reference TRBV7-8 and TRBJ2-5, the full variable domain reads GAGVSQSPRYKVAKRGQDVALRCDPISGHVSLFWYQQALGQGPEFLTYFQNEAQLDKSGLPSDRFFAERPEGSVSTLKIQRTQQEDSAVYLCASTRGQETQYFGPGTRLLVL.

The genes are TRBV18 and TRBJ2-7; 12 nucleotides match TRBD2. After removal of 3 bases from V and 3 bases from J, the junction contained 0 bases not matched to a gene. Germline lookup yields CDR1 KGHSH and CDR2 LQKENI. The CDR3 is made up of 14 amino acids. The CDR3 coding sequence is TGTGCCAGCTCACCGACTAGCGGGAGCTACGAGCAGTACTTC. This codes for CASSPTSGSYEQYF.

The chain has TRBV6-5 and TRBJ1-1; TRBD1 is a possible D gene (6 bases). The V end was cut by 4 bases, the J end by 3 bases, with 12 bases between. There are 14 residues in the CDR3. The V gene's germline CDR1 is MNHEY and CDR2 SVGAGI. The CDR3 here is CASSWGRGDTEAFF. The CDR3 DNA follows: TGTGCCAGCAGTTGGGGCAGGGGTGACACTGAAGCTTTCTTT.

The chain recombines TRBV19 with TRBJ2-7, with 8 bases fitting TRBD1. The CDR3 contains 15 residues. Germline loops: CDR1 LNHDA, CDR2 SQIVND (reference sequence). V was pared by 1 base and J by 0 bases, with 2 bases of the junction left unmatched. The DNA for the CDR3 is TGTGCCAGTAGTATAGTCCAGGGGGCCTCCTACGAGCAGTACTTC. Protein sequence: CASSIVQGASYEQYF.

This rearrangement joins TRBV2 to TRBJ1-1, with TRBD1 as a possible D gene (6 bases). The V end lost 0 bases, the J end lost 3 bases, and 8 bases lay between the germline ends. There are 14 residues in the CDR3. Germline lookup yields CDR1 SNHLY and CDR2 FYNNEI. The CDR3 region has the DNA TGTGCCAGCAGTGAAGCCCCAGGGGACACTGAAGCTTTCTTT. Its protein is CASSEAPGDTEAFF.